This TCR beta chain is drawn from a study of control samples from healthy donors and cancer patients. TCRdb's table, derived via immunoSEQ multiplex PCR, lists solely in-frame clones and lacks some. The sample consists of about 80,000 clones, roughly 89% of them appearing once. There are a few counts of this clone. The germline V gene encodes CDR1 SGHNT and CDR2 YENEEA. There are 13 residues in the CDR3. V dropped 4 bases and J dropped 0 bases, with 4 bases sitting between them. The clonotype comes from a man in his fifties or sixties in good health. The sample comprised blood. V gene TRBV11-3 combines with J gene TRBJ1-3; unclear D gene. CDR3 in amino acids: CASSSDSGNTIYF. Written as DNA, the CDR3 is TGTGCCAGCAGCTCCGACTCTGGAAACACCATATATTTT.